This entry lists 10 T cell receptor beta chains sequenced from one sample in a study of T cells after yellow fever vaccination. MiXCR, run by TCRdb on the 5' RACE reads, gives a single entry per CDR3 protein. The sample carries about 300,000 distinct CDR3 sequences, 8.5% to 10% recorded once. The sequencing here drew on CD4+ T cells sorted from PBMCs, taken 5 days after the yellow fever booster vaccination. The receptors were sampled from a man aged 18 to 29 who received the YFV17D yellow fever vaccine.

This clonotype appeared once. The chain employs TRBV15 and TRBJ2-1; 12 bases agree with TRBD2. CDR3 length: 16 amino acids. Germline V gene lookup returns CDR1 LNHNV and CDR2 YYDKDF (reference sequence). The J segment lost 10 bases and the V segment lost 6 bases, leaving 13 bases of the junction unmatched. The CDR3 is CATSRTSGGRVGEQFF. The CDR3 coding sequence is TGTGCCACCAGTAGAACTAGCGGGGGGAGAGTGGGCGAGCAGTTCTTC.

This clonotype was recorded many times. The rearrangement uses TRBV7-2 and TRBJ2-1, with 8 bases lining up with TRBD1. After removal of 1 base from V and 4 bases from J, the junction contained 3 bases not matched to a gene. This CDR3 has 15 amino acids. Germline V lookup: CDR1 SGHTA, CDR2 FQGNSA. CDR3 in amino acids: CASSLGTGMYNEQFF. The DNA for the CDR3 is TGTGCCAGCAGCTTAGGGACAGGGATGTACAATGAGCAGTTCTTC.

V gene TRBV20-1 combines with J gene TRBJ1-5; 7 bases map to TRBD1. Germline lookup yields CDR1 DFQATT and CDR2 SNEGSKA (reference sequence). With V trimmed by 3 bases and J by 6 bases, 11 bases remained unmatched. The CDR3 spans 15 residues. The CDR3 nucleotides read TGCAGTGCTAGTTCCTTCGACAGGGAACGTCAGCCCCAGCATTTT. Residues: CSASSFDRERQPQHF.

The sample holds many counts of this clonotype. The rearrangement links TRBV20-1 to TRBJ2-6; TRBD1 is a possible D gene (5 bases). There are 14 residues in the CDR3. Germline CDR1 is DFQATT and CDR2 is SNEGSKA (reference sequence). V was cut by 1 base and J by 3 bases, with 7 bases left in between. DNA of the CDR3: TGCAGTGCTAGAGTAGGGGATGGGGCCAACGTCCTGACTTTC. As protein: CSARVGDGANVLTF.

This clonotype came up many times. This sequence joins TRBV4-1 and TRBJ2-2; 15 positions agree with TRBD2. The CDR3 covers 15 residues. The trim removed 4 bases at V and 8 bases at J, leaving 2 bases unmatched. Per germline, CDR1 MGHRA and CDR2 YSYEKL. This CDR3 is CASSPGTSGGGELFF. The CDR3 DNA reads TGCGCCAGCAGCCCCGGGACTAGCGGGGGGGGGGAGCTGTTTTTT.

This clonotype has a count of ten or more. The V gene is TRBV7-2, the J gene TRBJ2-7; D possibly corresponds to TRBD1 (6 bases). The V gene's germline CDR1 is SGHTA and CDR2 FQGNSA. V shed 2 bases and J shed 2 bases, with 19 bases lying between them. This CDR3 has 17 residues. The CDR3 DNA reads TGTGCCAGCAGCTTACCGCAAACAGGGCCGACCACCTACGAGCAGTACTTC. Its translation: CASSLPQTGPTTYEQYF.

This clonotype appeared a few times. This chain uses TRBV11-2 with TRBJ1-5; D not certain. V was pared by 5 bases and J by 5 bases, with 7 bases between. Germline V gene lookup returns CDR1 SGHAT and CDR2 FQNNGV. The CDR3 is 12 amino acids. CDR3 coding DNA: TGTGCCAGCAGCCAGATGGATCAGCCCCAGCATTTT. It encodes CASSQMDQPQHF.

The chain uses TRBV5-4 and TRBJ2-3, with 7 nucleotides matching TRBD1. In germline, CDR1 is SGHNT, CDR2 YYREEE (reference sequence). Trimming took 2 bases from V and 2 from J; bases not matched to a gene: 8. The CDR3 runs 16 residues. The CDR3 sequence is CASSLGLQGNTDTQYF. The DNA for the CDR3 is TGTGCCAGCAGCTTAGGCTTACAGGGGAACACAGATACGCAGTATTTT.

CDR3: CASSLEGGVYSSYNEQFF. CDR3 coding DNA: TGTGCCAGCAGCTTAGAGGGGGGAGTCTACTCCTCCTACAATGAGCAGTTCTTC. The chain is built from TRBV4-2 and TRBJ2-1; TRBD1 or TRBD2 may be the D gene (6 bases each). Germline V gene sequence: CDR1 LGHNA, CDR2 YNFKEQ. The CDR3 is 18 residues long. V shed 5 bases and J shed 0 bases, with 20 bases lying between them.

This clonotype has at least ten counts. The rearrangement links TRBV24-1 to TRBJ2-1; D assignment may be TRBD1 or TRBD2 (5 bases each). This CDR3 has 16 residues. V was pared by 4 bases and J by 7 bases, with 19 bases between. CDR1 is KGHDR, CDR2 SFDVKD, per germline. The CDR3 nucleotides read TGTGCCACCAGTGAACCGGGTAGGGACGTAAGGAATGAGCAGTTCTTC. It translates to CATSEPGRDVRNEQFF.